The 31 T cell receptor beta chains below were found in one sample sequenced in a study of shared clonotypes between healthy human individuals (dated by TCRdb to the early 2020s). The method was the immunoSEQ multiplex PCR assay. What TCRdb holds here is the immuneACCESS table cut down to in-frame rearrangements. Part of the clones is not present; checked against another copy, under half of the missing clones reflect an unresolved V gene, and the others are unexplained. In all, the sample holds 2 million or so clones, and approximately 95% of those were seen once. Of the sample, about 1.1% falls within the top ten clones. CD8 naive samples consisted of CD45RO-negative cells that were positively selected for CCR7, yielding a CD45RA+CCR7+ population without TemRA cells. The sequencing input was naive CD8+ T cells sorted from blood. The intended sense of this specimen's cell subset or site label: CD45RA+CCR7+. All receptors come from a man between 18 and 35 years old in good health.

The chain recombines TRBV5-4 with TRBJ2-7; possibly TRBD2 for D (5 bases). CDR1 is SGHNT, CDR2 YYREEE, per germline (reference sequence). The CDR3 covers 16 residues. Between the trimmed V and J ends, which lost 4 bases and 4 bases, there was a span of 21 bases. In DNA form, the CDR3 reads TGTGCCAGCAGCCACAATAGTCTGGCTCGAGGGTACGAGCAGTACTTC. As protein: CASSHNSLARGYEQYF.

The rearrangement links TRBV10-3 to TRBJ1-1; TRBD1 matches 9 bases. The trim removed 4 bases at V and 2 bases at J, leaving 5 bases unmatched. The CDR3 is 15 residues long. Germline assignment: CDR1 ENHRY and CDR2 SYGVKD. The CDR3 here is CAISAGTGINTEAFF. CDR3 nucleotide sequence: TGTGCCATCAGTGCTGGGACAGGGATTAACACTGAAGCTTTCTTT.

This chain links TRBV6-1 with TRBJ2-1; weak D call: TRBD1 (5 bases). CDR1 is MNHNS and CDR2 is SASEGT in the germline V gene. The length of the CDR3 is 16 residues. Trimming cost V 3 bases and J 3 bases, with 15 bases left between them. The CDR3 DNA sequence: TGTGCCAGCAGTGAGTCGGTGACAGATTTCTACAATGAGCAGTTCTTC. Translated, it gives CASSESVTDFYNEQFF.

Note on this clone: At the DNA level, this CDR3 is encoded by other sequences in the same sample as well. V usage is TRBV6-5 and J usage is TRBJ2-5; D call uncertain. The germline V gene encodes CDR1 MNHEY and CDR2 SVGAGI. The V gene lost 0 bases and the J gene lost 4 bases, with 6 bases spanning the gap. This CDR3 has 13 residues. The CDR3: CASSYSIGETQYF. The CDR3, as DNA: TGTGCCAGCAGTTACTCGATAGGAGAGACCCAGTACTTC.

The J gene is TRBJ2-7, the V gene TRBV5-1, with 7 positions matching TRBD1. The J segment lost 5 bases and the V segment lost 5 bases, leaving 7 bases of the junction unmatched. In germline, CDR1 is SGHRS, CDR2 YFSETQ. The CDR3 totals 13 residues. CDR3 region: CASSSQGVDEQYF. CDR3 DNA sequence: TGCGCCAGCAGTTCTCAGGGGGTGGACGAGCAGTACTTC. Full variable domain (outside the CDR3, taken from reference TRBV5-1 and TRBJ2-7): KAGVTQTPRYLIKTRGQQVTLSCSPISGHRSVSWYQQTPGQGLQFLFEYFSETQRNKGNFPGRFSGRQFSNSRSEMNVSTLELGDSALYLCASSSQGVDEQYFGPGTRLTVT.

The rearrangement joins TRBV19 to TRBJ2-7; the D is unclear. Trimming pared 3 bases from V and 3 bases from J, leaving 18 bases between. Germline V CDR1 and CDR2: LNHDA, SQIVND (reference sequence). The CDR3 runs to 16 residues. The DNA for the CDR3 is TGTGCCAGTAGTATTGATGGAGTGGACGGTGGCTACGAGCAGTACTTC. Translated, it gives CASSIDGVDGGYEQYF.

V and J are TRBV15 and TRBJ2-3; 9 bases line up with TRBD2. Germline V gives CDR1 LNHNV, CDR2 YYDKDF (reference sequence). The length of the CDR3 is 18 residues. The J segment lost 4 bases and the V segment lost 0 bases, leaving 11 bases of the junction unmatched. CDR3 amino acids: CATSRDYAGGQEADTQYF. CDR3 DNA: TGTGCCACCAGCAGAGACTATGCGGGGGGGCAAGAGGCAGATACGCAGTATTTT.

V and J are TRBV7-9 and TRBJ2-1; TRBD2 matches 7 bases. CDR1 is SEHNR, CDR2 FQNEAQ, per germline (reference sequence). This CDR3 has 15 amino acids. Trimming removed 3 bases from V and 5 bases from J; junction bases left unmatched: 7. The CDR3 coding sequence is TGTGCCAGCAGCTTGAATTCGCTAGCGGACAATGAGCAGTTCTTC. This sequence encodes CASSLNSLADNEQFF.

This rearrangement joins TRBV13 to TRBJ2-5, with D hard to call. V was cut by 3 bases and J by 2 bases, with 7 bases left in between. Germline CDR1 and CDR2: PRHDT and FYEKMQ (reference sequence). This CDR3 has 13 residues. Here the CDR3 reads CASSFHGQETQYF. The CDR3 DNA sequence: TGTGCCAGCAGCTTTCATGGGCAAGAGACCCAGTACTTC.

DNA of the CDR3: TGTGCCAGCAGCGCGACTAAAACTCTAACTGGACTGGGCGACGAGCAGTTCTTC. Translated, it gives CASSATKTLTGLGDEQFF. The gene calls are TRBV11-3 and TRBJ2-1, with D possibly being TRBD2 (5 bases). Germline CDR1 reads SGHNT; CDR2 reads YENEEA. This CDR3 contains 18 residues. Trimming removed 5 bases at V and 10 bases at J, with 30 bases between.

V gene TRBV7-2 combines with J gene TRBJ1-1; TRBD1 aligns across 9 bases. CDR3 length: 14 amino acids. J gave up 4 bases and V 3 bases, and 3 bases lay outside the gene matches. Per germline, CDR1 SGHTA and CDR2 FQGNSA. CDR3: CASSFGQGSTEAFF. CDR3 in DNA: TGTGCCAGCAGCTTCGGACAGGGGAGCACTGAAGCTTTCTTT.

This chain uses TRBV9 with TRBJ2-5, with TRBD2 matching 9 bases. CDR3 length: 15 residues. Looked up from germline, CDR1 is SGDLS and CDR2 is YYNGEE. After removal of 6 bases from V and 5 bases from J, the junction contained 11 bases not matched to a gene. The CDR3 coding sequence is TGTGCCAGCACCCTAGCGGGGACACCCCAGGAGACCCAGTACTTC. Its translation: CASTLAGTPQETQYF.

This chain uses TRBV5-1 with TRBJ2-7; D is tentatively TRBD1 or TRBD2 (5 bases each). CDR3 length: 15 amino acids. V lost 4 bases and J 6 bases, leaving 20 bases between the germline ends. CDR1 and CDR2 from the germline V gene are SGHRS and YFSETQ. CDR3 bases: TGCGCCAGCAGCCCAACGTTGGGGGTACGTCGCGAGCAGTACTTC. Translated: CASSPTLGVRREQYF.

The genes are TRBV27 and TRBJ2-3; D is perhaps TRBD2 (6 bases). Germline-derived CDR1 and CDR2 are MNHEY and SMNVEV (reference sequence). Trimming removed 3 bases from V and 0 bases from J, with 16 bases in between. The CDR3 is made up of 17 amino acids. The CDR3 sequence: CASSFGAGTYSTDTQYF. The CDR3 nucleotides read TGTGCCAGCAGTTTCGGAGCCGGGACTTATAGCACAGATACGCAGTATTTT.

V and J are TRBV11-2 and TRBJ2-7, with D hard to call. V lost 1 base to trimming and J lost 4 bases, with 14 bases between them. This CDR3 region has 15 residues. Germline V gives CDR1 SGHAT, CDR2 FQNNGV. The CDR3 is CASSLGLGGDYEQYF. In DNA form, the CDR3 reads TGTGCCAGCAGCTTAGGGTTAGGTGGGGATTACGAGCAGTACTTC.

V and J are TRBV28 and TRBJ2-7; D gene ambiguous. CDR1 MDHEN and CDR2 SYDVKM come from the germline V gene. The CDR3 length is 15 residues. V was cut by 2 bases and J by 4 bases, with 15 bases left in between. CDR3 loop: CASSLLVIPAYEQYF. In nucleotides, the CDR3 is TGTGCCAGCAGTTTACTAGTGATCCCTGCGTACGAGCAGTACTTC.

CDR3 protein: CASSGLATPGELFF. In DNA form, the CDR3 reads TGCGCCAGCAGTGGACTAGCGACACCCGGGGAGCTGTTTTTT. The chain combines TRBV4-1 with TRBJ2-2; 9 nucleotides align to TRBD2. CDR3 size: 14 residues. Germline CDR1 reads MGHRA; CDR2 reads YSYEKL. Unmatched junction bases numbered 5, after V lost 6 bases and J lost 6 bases.

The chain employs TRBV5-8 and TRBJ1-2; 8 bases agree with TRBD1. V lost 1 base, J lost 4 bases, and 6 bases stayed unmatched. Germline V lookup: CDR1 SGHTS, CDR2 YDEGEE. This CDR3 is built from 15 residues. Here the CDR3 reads CASSLLQGVGYGYTF. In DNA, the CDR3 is TGTGCCAGCAGCTTGCTACAGGGGGTTGGCTATGGCTACACCTTC.

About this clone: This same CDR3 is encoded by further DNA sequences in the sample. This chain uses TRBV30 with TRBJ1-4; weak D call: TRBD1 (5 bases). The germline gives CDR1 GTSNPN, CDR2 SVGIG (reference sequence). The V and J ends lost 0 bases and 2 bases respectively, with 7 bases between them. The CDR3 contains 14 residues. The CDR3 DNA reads TGTGCCTGGAGTGTCGGGGGGACTAATGAAAAACTGTTTTTT. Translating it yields CAWSVGGTNEKLFF.

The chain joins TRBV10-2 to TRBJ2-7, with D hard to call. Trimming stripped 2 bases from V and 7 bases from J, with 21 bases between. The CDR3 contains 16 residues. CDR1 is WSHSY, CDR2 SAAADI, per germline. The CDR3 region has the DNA TGCGCCAGCAGTGAGGCCCCACAGCTAACGATAGGAGAGCAGTACTTC. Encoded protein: CASSEAPQLTIGEQYF.

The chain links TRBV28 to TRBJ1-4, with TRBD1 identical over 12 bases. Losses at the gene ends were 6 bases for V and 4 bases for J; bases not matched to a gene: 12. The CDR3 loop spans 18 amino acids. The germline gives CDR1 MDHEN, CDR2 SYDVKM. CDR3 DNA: TGTGCCAGCAGAGTCACCGGTGGGACAGGGGGCTATAATGAAAAACTGTTTTTT. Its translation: CASRVTGGTGGYNEKLFF. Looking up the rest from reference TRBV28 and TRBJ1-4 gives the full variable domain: DVKVTQSSRYLVKRTGEKVFLECVQDMDHENMFWYRQDPGLGLRLIYFSYDVKMKEKGDIPEGYSVSREKKERFSLILESASTNQTSMYLCASRVTGGTGGYNEKLFFGSGTQLSVL.

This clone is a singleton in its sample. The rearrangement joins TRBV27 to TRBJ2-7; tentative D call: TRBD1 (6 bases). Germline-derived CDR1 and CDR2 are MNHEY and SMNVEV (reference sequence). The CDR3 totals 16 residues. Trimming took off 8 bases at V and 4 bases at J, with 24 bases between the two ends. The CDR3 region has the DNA TGTGCCAGCTCTTCATCGGACGGGGACAAGACTTACGAGCAGTACTTC. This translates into CASSSSDGDKTYEQYF.

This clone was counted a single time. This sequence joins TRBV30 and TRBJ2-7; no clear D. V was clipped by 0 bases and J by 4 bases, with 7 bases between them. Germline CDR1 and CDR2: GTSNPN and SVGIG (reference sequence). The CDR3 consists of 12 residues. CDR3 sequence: CAWSVNKYEQYF. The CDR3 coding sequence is TGTGCCTGGAGTGTAAACAAGTACGAGCAGTACTTC. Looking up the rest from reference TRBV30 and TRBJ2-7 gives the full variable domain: SQTIHQWPATLVQPVGSPLSLECTVEGTSNPNLYWYRQAAGRGLQLLFYSVGIGQISSEVPQNLSASRPQDRQFILSSKKLLLSDSGFYLCAWSVNKYEQYFGPGTRLTVT.

The DNA of the CDR3 is TGTGCCAGCAGTCGACGGACGGACCAAGAGACCCAGTACTTC. Its translation is CASSRRTDQETQYF. The chain links TRBV6-5 to TRBJ2-5; D remains unclear. Germline V gene sequence: CDR1 MNHEY, CDR2 SVGAGI. Trimming shortened V by 5 bases and J by 0 bases, and 10 bases separated the two germline ends. The CDR3 contains 14 residues.

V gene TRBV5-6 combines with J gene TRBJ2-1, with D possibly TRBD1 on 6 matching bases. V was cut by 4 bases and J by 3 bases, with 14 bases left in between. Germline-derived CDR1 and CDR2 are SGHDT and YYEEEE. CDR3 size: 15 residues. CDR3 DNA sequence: TGTGCCAGCAGCCCAGGGGACAACCTCTACAATGAGCAGTTCTTC. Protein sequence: CASSPGDNLYNEQFF.

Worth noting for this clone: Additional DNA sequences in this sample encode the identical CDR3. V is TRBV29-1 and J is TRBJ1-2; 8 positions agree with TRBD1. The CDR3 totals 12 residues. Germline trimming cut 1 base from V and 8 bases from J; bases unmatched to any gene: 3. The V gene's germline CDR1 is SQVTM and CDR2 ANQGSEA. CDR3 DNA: TGCAGCGTTGAAGGGTCAGGGGGCGGCTACACCTTC. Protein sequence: CSVEGSGGGYTF.

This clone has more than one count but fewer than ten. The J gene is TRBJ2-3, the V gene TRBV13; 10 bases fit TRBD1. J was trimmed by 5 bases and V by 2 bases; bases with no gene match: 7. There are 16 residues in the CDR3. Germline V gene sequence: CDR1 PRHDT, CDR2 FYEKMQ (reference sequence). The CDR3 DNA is TGTGCCAGCAGCTTAAGGGACAGGGGAGCCAAAGATACGCAGTATTTT. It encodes CASSLRDRGAKDTQYF. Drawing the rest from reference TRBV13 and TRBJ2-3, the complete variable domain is AAGVIQSPRHLIKEKRETATLKCYPIPRHDTVYWYQQGPGQDPQFLISFYEKMQSDKGSIPDRFSAQQFSDYHSELNMSSLELGDSALYFCASSLRDRGAKDTQYFGPGTRLTVL.

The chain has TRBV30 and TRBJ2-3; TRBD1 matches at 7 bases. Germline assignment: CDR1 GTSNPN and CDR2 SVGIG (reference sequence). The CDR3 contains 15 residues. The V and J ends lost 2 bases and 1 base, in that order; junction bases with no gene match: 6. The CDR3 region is CAWSTGAGGTDTQYF. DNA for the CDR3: TGTGCCTGGAGTACAGGGGCTGGGGGCACAGATACGCAGTATTTT.

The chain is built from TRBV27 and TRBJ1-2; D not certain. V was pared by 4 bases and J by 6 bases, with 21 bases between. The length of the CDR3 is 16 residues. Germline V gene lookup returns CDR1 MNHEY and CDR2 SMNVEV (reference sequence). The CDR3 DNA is TGTGCCAGCAGTTCTTATATCAATACGCCCGGGAATGGCTACACCTTC. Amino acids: CASSSYINTPGNGYTF.

Here the CDR3 reads CASSYYPITGMTEAFF. The CDR3 DNA is TGTGCCAGCAGTTACTACCCCATCACAGGGATGACTGAAGCTTTCTTT. The chain recombines TRBV6-5 with TRBJ1-1; D is perhaps TRBD1 (6 bases). The CDR3 covers 16 residues. Germline V gene data show CDR1 as MNHEY and CDR2 as SVGAGI. V shed 1 base and J shed 5 bases, with 17 bases lying between them.

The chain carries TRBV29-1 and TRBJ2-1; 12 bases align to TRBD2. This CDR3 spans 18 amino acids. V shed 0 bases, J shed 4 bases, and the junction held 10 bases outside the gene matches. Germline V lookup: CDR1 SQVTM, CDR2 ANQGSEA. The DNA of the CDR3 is TGCAGCGTTGAAGATCACCTCAGGGGGACTAGCGGGTACAATGAGCAGTTCTTC. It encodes CSVEDHLRGTSGYNEQFF.